This is a list of T cell receptor beta chains from one sample in a study of blood T cells in healthy people across ages. TCRdb independently ran MiXCR on the 5' RACE reads; one entry per CDR3 protein. The sample contains some 1.5 million distinct CDR3 sequences, roughly 27% of which appear only once. The sequenced sample consisted of blood. All receptors derive from a woman in her thirties in good health. CDR3s include the opening cysteine and the closing phenylalanine or tryptophan. A D gene is named only where the DNA matches it firmly. Clone size appears in some rows only: once, few, many, or a class for an expanded clone.

d_call | clone_size | j_call | v_call | cdr3_nt | cdr3_aa
- | - | TRBJ2-1 | TRBV15 | TGTGCCACCAGCAGAGGTGCCGGGAGCTCTGACAATGAGCAGTTCTTC | CATSRGAGSSDNEQFF
- | many | TRBJ2-1 | TRBV29-1 | TGCAGCGTTGGGGCCCCGCGCAGATACAATGAGCAGTTCTTC | CSVGAPRRYNEQFF
- | - | TRBJ1-4 | TRBV29-1 | TGCAGCGTTGTGGGGCCCGGGGAAAAACTGTTTTTT | CSVVGPGEKLFF
- | - | TRBJ2-1 | TRBV20-1 | TGCAGTGCTAGAGCAGCTAGGAGCGGAAGATCCTACAATGAGCAGTTCTTC | CSARAARSGRSYNEQFF
- | few | TRBJ2-1 | TRBV28 | TGTGCCAGCAGTGCGGAAAGCTCCTACAATGAGCAGTTCTTC | CASSAESSYNEQFF
TRBD2 | many | TRBJ2-7 | TRBV15 | TGTGCCACCAGCAGAGAGGGACTAGCGGGCTCCTACGAGCAGTACTTC | CATSREGLAGSYEQYF
- | many | TRBJ1-1 | TRBV29-1 | TGCAGCGTTAACACTGAAGCTTTCTTT | CSVNTEAFF
- | - | TRBJ2-7 | TRBV27 | TGTGCCAGCAGTCTGAACAGGATTTACGAGCAGTACTTC | CASSLNRIYEQYF
TRBD2 | many | TRBJ2-5 | TRBV6-2/TRBV6-3 | TGTGCCAGCAGTTCCCGTTTAGCGGGCACGGGGGAGACCCAGTACTTC | CASSSRLAGTGETQYF
- | few | TRBJ2-1 | TRBV20-1 | TGCAGTGCAGACGGGACACTGAGCTCCTACAATGAGCAGTTCTTC | CSADGTLSSYNEQFF
- | few | TRBJ1-2 | TRBV2 | TGTGCCAGCGGGAACGGGAAGGAAGGCTACACCTTC | CASGNGKEGYTF
- | - | TRBJ1-6 | TRBV7-2 | TGTGCCAGCAGCTTAGCGGAGAGCTCCTATAATTCACCCCTCCACTTT | CASSLAESSYNSPLHF
- | few | TRBJ2-5 | TRBV29-1 | TGCAGCGTTGTTCGCTACCAAGAGACCCAGTACTTC | CSVVRYQETQYF
- | many | TRBJ2-1 | TRBV20-1 | TGCAGTGCTTTGTGGGGGATACGCATCAATGAGCAGTTCTTC | CSALWGIRINEQFF
TRBD2 | - | TRBJ2-5 | TRBV7-2 | TGTGCCAGCAGCCCCGGACTAGCGGGGGGCGCATGGGAGACCCAGTACTTC | CASSPGLAGGAWETQYF
- | many | TRBJ2-5 | TRBV29-1 | TGCAGCGTGCGAGGCCTTAAGGGACTTCAAGAGACCCAGTACTTC | CSVRGLKGLQETQYF
- | - | TRBJ2-7 | TRBV10-2 | TGCGCCAGCAGTGAGCCTCGAGTCGGGTTCCGGACTTACATCTACGAGCAGTACTTC | CASSEPRVGFRTYIYEQYF
TRBD2 | few | TRBJ2-2 | TRBV10-3 | TGTGCCGCGGGACTAGCGGGAGTTACCGGGGAGCTGTTTTTT | CAAGLAGVTGELFF
- | - | TRBJ2-5 | TRBV7-2 | TGTGCCAGCAGCGAGACAAGGGCCAGAGAGACCCAGTACTTC | CASSETRARETQYF
- | - | TRBJ2-7 | TRBV5-4 | TGTGCCAGCAGCTTCGATAGGGTCGTCAACGAGCAGTACTTC | CASSFDRVVNEQYF
- | - | TRBJ2-3 | TRBV6-1 | TGTGCCAGCAGCTTGGGACTTAGGGCCCCAGATACGCAGTATTTT | CASSLGLRAPDTQYF
- | - | TRBJ2-1 | TRBV7-2 | TGTGCCAGCAGCGATCAACTAAGTTCCTACAATGAGCAGTTCTTC | CASSDQLSSYNEQFF
- | - | TRBJ2-1 | TRBV20-1 | TGCAGTGCTAGACCGGGACATGGTGGGGAGACCCAGTTCTTC | CSARPGHGGETQFF
TRBD2 | - | TRBJ2-1 | TRBV29-1 | TGCAGCGTTGAGGCGGGAGGCCTCTACAATGAGCAGTTCTTC | CSVEAGGLYNEQFF
- | - | TRBJ1-1 | TRBV7-3 | TGTGCCAGCAGCTTACTGGGGGGTTTGAATACTGAAGCTTTCTTT | CASSLLGGLNTEAFF
- | - | TRBJ2-1 | TRBV2 | TGTGCCAGCAGGGGACCGGAGACCTCTGGCAATGAGCAGTTCTTC | CASRGPETSGNEQFF
- | many | TRBJ2-1 | TRBV20-1 | TGCAGTGCTAGTTGGGGTCCCGAAAAGCAGTTCTTC | CSASWGPEKQFF
TRBD1 | - | TRBJ2-7 | TRBV6-6 | TGTGCCAGCACATCCCACGGACAGGGGACCTACGAGCAGTACTTC | CASTSHGQGTYEQYF
TRBD1 | few | TRBJ2-3 | TRBV5-5 | TGTGCCAGCAGCTTGCCTGGGACAGGAACCGATACGCAGTATTTT | CASSLPGTGTDTQYF
- | - | TRBJ1-5 | TRBV7-2 | TGTGCCGGCAGCCCGGGACGGGAGATCAAATCCCAGCCCCAGCATTTT | CAGSPGREIKSQPQHF
TRBD2 | many | TRBJ2-5 | TRBV7-2 | TGTGCCAGCAGTTTCAGCGGGAGTGGTGAGACCCAGTACTTC | CASSFSGSGETQYF
- | once | TRBJ1-6 | TRBV12-3/TRBV12-4 | TGTGCCAGCAGTTTGCCAGGAGTCTATTCACCCCTCCACTTT | CASSLPGVYSPLHF
TRBD1 | many | TRBJ1-6 | TRBV12-3/TRBV12-4 | TGTGCCAGCAGTTCGGGACAGGTTAATTCACCCCTCCACTTT | CASSSGQVNSPLHF
- | - | TRBJ2-3 | TRBV12-3/TRBV12-4 | TGTGCCAGCAGTTTTAGGGGTGGGGTTCCAGATACGCAGTATTTT | CASSFRGGVPDTQYF
TRBD2 | - | TRBJ2-7 | TRBV27 | TGTGCCCCCCGGGGGGGGAGGGAGCAGTACTTC | CAPRGGREQYF
- | few | TRBJ1-6 | TRBV3-1 | TGTGCCAGCAGCTACAATTTTGGGGGAAATTCACCCCTCCACTTT | CASSYNFGGNSPLHF
- | - | TRBJ1-2 | TRBV6-6 | TGTGCCAGCAGTTACGTTAGAAGTGACTACACCTTC | CASSYVRSDYTF
- | many | TRBJ1-5 | TRBV12-3/TRBV12-4 | TGTGCCAGCAGCCGGGGTCAGCCCCAGCATTTT | CASSRGQPQHF
- | - | TRBJ2-7 | TRBV12-3/TRBV12-4 | TGTGCCAGCAGTTTTGGGGCAGCAGCTTACGAGCAGTACTTC | CASSFGAAAYEQYF
- | - | TRBJ2-3 | TRBV2 | TGTGCCAGCAGGGGGCCCGGGACATTTAGCACAGATACGCAGTATTTT | CASRGPGTFSTDTQYF
TRBD2 | few | TRBJ2-7 | TRBV20-1 | TGCAGTGCTAGAGATGGGCGAGCGGGAGGCGAGATAACAGGGGCAGGCGAGCAGTACTTC | CSARDGRAGGEITGAGEQYF
- | many | TRBJ2-1 | TRBV7-9 | TGTGCCAGCAGCTTCCGCGGGACCTCCTACAATGAGCAGTTCTTC | CASSFRGTSYNEQFF
TRBD2 | few | TRBJ2-1 | TRBV9 | TGTGCCAGCAGCGCTACCGGGACTAGAATAAGCGAGCAGTTCTTC | CASSATGTRISEQFF
- | many | TRBJ2-5 | TRBV6-1 | TGTGCCAGCAGGGACAGAAACCAAGAGACCCAGTACTTC | CASRDRNQETQYF
TRBD1 | few | TRBJ2-5 | TRBV6-2/TRBV6-3 | TGTGCCAGCAGTTACTCACAGGGGGTCGGGACCCAGTACTTC | CASSYSQGVGTQYF
- | - | TRBJ2-1 | TRBV7-3 | TGTGCCAGCAGCCTAACTCAGGGGATAGCGGGTGAGCAGTTCTTC | CASSLTQGIAGEQFF
TRBD2 | - | TRBJ2-5 | TRBV9 | TGTGCCAGCAGCGTAGCTACCCCAGCGGGGTCGCAAGAGACCCAGTACTTC | CASSVATPAGSQETQYF
TRBD2 | - | TRBJ2-5 | TRBV5-1 | TGCGCCAGCAGTTTTCCGGGACTAGCGGGGGGGCGGAGAAAAGAGACCCAGTACTTC | CASSFPGLAGGRRKETQYF
- | - | TRBJ2-3 | TRBV7-2 | TGTGCCAGCAGCTTCGGGAACCTTCAAGATACGCAGGATTTT | CASSFGNLQDTQDF
TRBD2 | many | TRBJ2-5 | TRBV20-1 | TGCAGTGCTAGGAATGGACTAGCGGGGGAAGAGACCCAGTACTTC | CSARNGLAGEETQYF
TRBD2 | - | TRBJ2-1 | TRBV20-1 | TGCAGTGCTGACCCGGGACTAGCGGGAGGATACAATGGGCAGTTCTTC | CSADPGLAGGYNGQFF
TRBD2 | few | TRBJ2-5 | TRBV7-2 | TGTGCCAGCAGGGGGGGGTTAGCGGGGCAAGAGACCCAGTACTTC | CASRGGLAGQETQYF
TRBD1 | many | TRBJ1-2 | TRBV12-3/TRBV12-4 | TGTGCCAGCAGCTTAGGGGGCGTTAACTATGGCTACACCTTC | CASSLGGVNYGYTF
- | - | TRBJ1-2 | TRBV11-2 | TGTGCCAGCAGCTTAGTAAAGGGGGACATGGGCTACACCTTC | CASSLVKGDMGYTF
TRBD1 | - | TRBJ2-7 | TRBV12-3/TRBV12-4 | TGTGCCAGCACCCGGACAGGGAAGGGGGCTACGAAGCAGTACTTC | CASTRTGKGATKQYF